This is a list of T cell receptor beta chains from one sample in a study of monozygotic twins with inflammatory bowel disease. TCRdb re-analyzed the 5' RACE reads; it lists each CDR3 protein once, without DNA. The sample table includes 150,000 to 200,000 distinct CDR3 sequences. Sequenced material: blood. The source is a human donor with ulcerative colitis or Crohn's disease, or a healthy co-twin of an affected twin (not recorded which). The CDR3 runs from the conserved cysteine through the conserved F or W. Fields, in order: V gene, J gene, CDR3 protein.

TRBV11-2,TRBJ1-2,CASSLLGQQANYGYTF
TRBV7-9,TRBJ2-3,CASSPWAGDTDTQYF
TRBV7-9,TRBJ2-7,CASTKQAGDYEQYF
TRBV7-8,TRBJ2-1,CASSFSGRGNEQFF
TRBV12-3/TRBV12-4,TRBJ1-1,CASSFSRIEAFF
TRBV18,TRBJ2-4,CASSPLGSGANIQYF
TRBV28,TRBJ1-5,CASSLRRVLSNQPQHF
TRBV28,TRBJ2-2,CASSGLAGFTGELFF
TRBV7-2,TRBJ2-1,CASSLATWAYNEQFF
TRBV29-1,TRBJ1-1,CSVAATPEAFF
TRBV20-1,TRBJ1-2,CSATDRGRTNYGYTF
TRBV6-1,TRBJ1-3,CASRKGRHSGNTIYF
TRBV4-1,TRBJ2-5,CASSQDGAGGRQETQYF
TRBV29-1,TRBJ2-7,CSVETGSINEQYF
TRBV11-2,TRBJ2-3,CASSLLAGEGDTQYF
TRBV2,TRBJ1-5,CASSEVLGQGNQPQHF
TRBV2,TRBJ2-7,CASSETPVGYEQYF
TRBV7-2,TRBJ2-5,CASSGGGLRETQYF
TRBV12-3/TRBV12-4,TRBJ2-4,CASSPPGGLLKNIQYF
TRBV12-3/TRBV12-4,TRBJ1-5,CASSFRGQMGQPQHF
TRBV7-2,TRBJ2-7,CASRITGGRYEQYF
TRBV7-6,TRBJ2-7,CASSPLDGHYEQYF
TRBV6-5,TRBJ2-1,CASSYSSGRTYNEQFF
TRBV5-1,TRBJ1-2,CASSLAGIRGYGYTF
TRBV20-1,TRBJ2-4,CSAHTAGTFIQYF